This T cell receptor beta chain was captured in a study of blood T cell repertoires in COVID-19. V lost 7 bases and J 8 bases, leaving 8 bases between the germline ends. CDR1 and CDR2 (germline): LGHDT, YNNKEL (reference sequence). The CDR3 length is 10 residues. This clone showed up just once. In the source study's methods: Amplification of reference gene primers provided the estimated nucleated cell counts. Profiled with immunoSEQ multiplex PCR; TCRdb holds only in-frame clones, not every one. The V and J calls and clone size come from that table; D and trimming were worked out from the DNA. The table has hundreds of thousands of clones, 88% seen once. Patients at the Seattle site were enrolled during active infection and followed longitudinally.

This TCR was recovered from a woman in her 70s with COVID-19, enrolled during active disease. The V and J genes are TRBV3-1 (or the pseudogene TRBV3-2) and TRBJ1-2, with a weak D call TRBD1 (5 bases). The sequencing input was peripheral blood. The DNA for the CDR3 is TGTGCCAGCATTGGACAAGGCTACACCTTC. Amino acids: CASIGQGYTF.